The 20 T cell receptor beta chains presented below share a single source sample, sequenced in a study of cytomegalovirus exposure and HLA in healthy donors. The repertoire was sequenced with immunoSEQ multiplex PCR; TCRdb's copy has only in-frame clones and lacks some. The sample contains 150,000 to 200,000 clones, 80% to 85% of which appear only once. The sequenced material came from PBMCs. The receptors here all came from a woman younger than 45 in good health and CMV-seronegative.

The V and J genes are TRBV9 and TRBJ2-1, with 8 bases fitting TRBD2. The J segment lost 9 bases and the V segment lost 2 bases, leaving 10 bases of the junction unmatched. This CDR3 is 15 amino acids long. Germline CDR1 SGDLS, CDR2 YYNGEE. Written as DNA, the CDR3 is TGTGCCAGCAGCGTCGATAGCGGGATAATCAGTGAGCAGTTCTTC. It translates to CASSVDSGIISEQFF.

V gene TRBV18 combines with J gene TRBJ2-7, with 8 bases matching TRBD1. This CDR3 has 14 amino acids. Germline V CDR1 and CDR2: KGHSH, LQKENI. J gave up 5 bases and V 3 bases, and 6 bases lay outside the gene matches. The CDR3 DNA sequence: TGTGCCAGCTCACCCTGGACGGACAGGGACGAGCAGTACTTC. It translates to CASSPWTDRDEQYF. The complete variable domain, with remaining parts taken from reference TRBV18 and TRBJ2-7, reads NAGVMQNPRHLVRRRGQEARLRCSPMKGHSHVYWYRQLPEEGLKFMVYLQKENIIDESGMPKERFSAEFPKEGPSILRIQQVVRGDSAAYFCASSPWTDRDEQYFGPGTRLTVT.

V usage is TRBV5-1 and J usage is TRBJ2-1; 11 positions match TRBD2. The CDR3 has 15 residues. V dropped 1 base and J dropped 6; count of bases not matched to a gene: 3. From germline, CDR1 is SGHRS and CDR2 YFSETQ. DNA of the CDR3: TGCGCCAGCAGCTTGACGGGACTAGCGGCCAATGAGCAGTTCTTC. Amino acids: CASSLTGLAANEQFF.

The V call is TRBV9, the J call TRBJ2-2; D remains unclear. Trimming took 1 base from V and 2 from J, leaving 6 bases between them. This CDR3 contains 14 residues. CDR1 is SGDLS, CDR2 YYNGEE, per germline. CDR3 loop: CASSVLPNTGELFF. Written as DNA, the CDR3 is TGTGCCAGCAGCGTACTACCTAACACCGGGGAGCTGTTTTTT.

The chain uses TRBV19 and TRBJ1-5; D unresolved. The length of the CDR3 is 12 residues. Germline loops: CDR1 LNHDA, CDR2 SQIVND (reference sequence). V gave up 6 bases and J gave up 1 base, with 4 bases separating them. DNA of the CDR3: TGTGCCAGTAGCCTGAGCAATCAGCCCCAGCATTTT. Encoded protein: CASSLSNQPQHF.

This clone was seen a handful of times. The chain recombines TRBV30 with TRBJ2-2; 10 bases match TRBD1. After removal of 3 bases from V and 6 bases from J, the junction contained 4 bases not matched to a gene. Germline CDR1 is GTSNPN and CDR2 is SVGIG (reference sequence). The CDR3 contains 14 residues. The CDR3 nucleotides read TGTGCCTGGAGCTTAGGACAGGGGGCCGGGGAGCTGTTTTTT. Translation: CAWSLGQGAGELFF.

The CDR3 DNA is TGTGCCAGCAGCTTGAGGCGGGACGTCGACACTGAAGCTTTCTTT. It yields the protein CASSLRRDVDTEAFF. The genes are TRBV7-3 and TRBJ1-1; the D gene is possibly TRBD1 (5 bases). V dropped 3 bases and J dropped 3 bases, with 14 bases sitting between them. CDR1 is SGHTA, CDR2 FQGTGA, per germline. This CDR3 has 15 residues.

This clone has more than one count but fewer than ten. The rearrangement uses TRBV19 and TRBJ2-1; the D gene is possibly TRBD2 (5 bases). The CDR3 is 15 amino acids. Trimming took 2 bases from V and 4 from J, leaving 12 bases between them. The germline gives CDR1 LNHDA, CDR2 SQIVND (reference sequence). CDR3 in amino acids: CASSITRRRYNEQFF. CDR3 nucleotides: TGTGCCAGTAGTATAACTAGGCGGCGTTACAATGAGCAGTTCTTC.

The rearrangement links TRBV4-1 to TRBJ2-7, with TRBD2 matching 14 bases. The CDR3 extends over 14 amino acids. CDR1 is MGHRA, CDR2 YSYEKL, per germline. Trimming removed 4 bases from V and 11 bases from J; junction bases left unmatched: 7. CDR3 sequence: CASSLRLAGGLKYF. In DNA, the CDR3 is TGCGCCAGCAGCCTTAGACTAGCGGGAGGGTTGAAGTACTTC.

The CDR3 DNA reads as TGTGCCAGCACTAGGGGAGGGAACTATGGCTACACCTTC. It translates to CASTRGGNYGYTF. The chain carries TRBV28 and TRBJ1-2, with D possibly TRBD1 on 5 matching bases. Trimming shortened V by 7 bases and J by 2 bases, and 11 bases separated the two germline ends. Germline CDR1 reads MDHEN; CDR2 reads SYDVKM. This CDR3 region has 13 residues.

The rearrangement joins TRBV30 to TRBJ1-3; TRBD1 aligns across 7 bases. Germline trimming cut 1 base from V and 2 bases from J; bases unmatched to any gene: 2. The CDR3 has 14 amino acids. Germline CDR1 GTSNPN, CDR2 SVGIG (reference sequence). The chain's CDR3 is CAWSGQGPGNTIYF. The CDR3 bases are TGTGCCTGGAGTGGACAGGGCCCTGGAAACACCATATATTTT.

For the CDR3, the DNA is TGTGCCAGCGGAAGGGACAGGGGCACTAATGAAAAACTGTTTTTT. It translates to CASGRDRGTNEKLFF. The chain recombines TRBV7-9 with TRBJ1-4, with 10 nucleotides matching TRBD1. CDR3 length equals 15 residues. From germline, CDR1 is SEHNR and CDR2 FQNEAQ (reference sequence). Germline trimming cut 8 bases from V and 2 bases from J; bases unmatched to any gene: 5.

V usage is TRBV14 and J usage is TRBJ2-7; 7 bases fit TRBD1. The CDR3 extends over 12 amino acids. V lost 10 bases and J lost 2; bases outside the gene matches: 5. Germline loops: CDR1 SGHDN, CDR2 FVKESK. Written as DNA, the CDR3 is TGTGCCACCGGGACAGTTCCCTACGAGCAGTACTTC. This sequence encodes CATGTVPYEQYF.

The chain combines TRBV19 with TRBJ1-4; 7 bases fit TRBD1. The CDR3 consists of 15 residues. V was clipped by 5 bases and J by 1 base; unmatched bases: 4. CDR1 and CDR2 from the germline V gene are LNHDA and SQIVND (reference sequence). The CDR3: CASSLRQGTNEKLFF. The DNA of the CDR3 is TGTGCCAGTAGTCTCCGACAGGGAACTAATGAAAAACTGTTTTTT.

This clone was detected only a few times. The chain links TRBV25-1 to TRBJ1-1; D might be TRBD1 (6 bases). Per germline, CDR1 MGHDK and CDR2 SYGVNS. V shed 3 bases and J shed 5 bases, with 10 bases lying between them. This CDR3 contains 13 residues. In DNA form, the CDR3 reads TGTGCCAGCAGTGACAGGGGCCTAACTGAAGCTTTCTTT. It translates to CASSDRGLTEAFF.

The J gene is TRBJ1-5, the V gene TRBV5-1, with no clear D. V shed 0 bases and J shed 5 bases, with 12 bases lying between them. The CDR3 is 15 amino acids. Germline V gene lookup returns CDR1 SGHRS and CDR2 YFSETQ. CDR3 nucleotide sequence: TGCGCCAGCAGCTTGGCCGGGAGAGTCGATCAGCCCCAGCATTTT. It translates to CASSLAGRVDQPQHF.

V and J are TRBV4-2 and TRBJ2-3, with 7 bases lining up with TRBD2. Per the germline V gene, CDR1 is LGHNA and CDR2 is YNFKEQ. The CDR3 loop spans 15 amino acids. The junction had 3 bases not matched to a gene; V was cut back by 1 base and J by 2 bases. The CDR3: CASSQGSGPTDTQYF. The CDR3 region has the DNA TGTGCCAGCAGCCAAGGTAGCGGGCCCACAGATACGCAGTATTTT.

This chain joins TRBV9 and TRBJ1-2; D might be TRBD1 (5 bases). V was pared by 2 bases and J by 6 bases, with 8 bases between. This CDR3 contains 12 residues. Germline V gene data show CDR1 as SGDLS and CDR2 as YYNGEE. CDR3 in amino acids: CASSVDRHGYTF. The DNA for the CDR3 is TGTGCCAGCAGCGTTGACAGACATGGCTACACCTTC.

V is TRBV28 and J is TRBJ2-1; 8 bases are a match to TRBD1. V shed 6 bases and J 5 bases; nucleotides not matched to a gene: 9. This CDR3 has 15 amino acids. Germline values: CDR1 MDHEN, CDR2 SYDVKM. CDR3 loop: CASSSPGQGNNEQFF. In DNA form, the CDR3 reads TGTGCCAGCAGCTCCCCCGGACAGGGTAACAATGAGCAGTTCTTC.

Here the CDR3 reads CASSPGQGAYQPQHF. The CDR3 nucleotides read TGTGCCAGCAGCCCAGGACAGGGGGCTTATCAGCCCCAGCATTTT. This chain links TRBV9 with TRBJ1-5, with 11 bases aligning to TRBD1. Per the germline V gene, CDR1 is SGDLS and CDR2 is YYNGEE. CDR3 length: 15 residues. V lost 4 bases, J lost 5 bases, and 5 bases stayed unmatched.